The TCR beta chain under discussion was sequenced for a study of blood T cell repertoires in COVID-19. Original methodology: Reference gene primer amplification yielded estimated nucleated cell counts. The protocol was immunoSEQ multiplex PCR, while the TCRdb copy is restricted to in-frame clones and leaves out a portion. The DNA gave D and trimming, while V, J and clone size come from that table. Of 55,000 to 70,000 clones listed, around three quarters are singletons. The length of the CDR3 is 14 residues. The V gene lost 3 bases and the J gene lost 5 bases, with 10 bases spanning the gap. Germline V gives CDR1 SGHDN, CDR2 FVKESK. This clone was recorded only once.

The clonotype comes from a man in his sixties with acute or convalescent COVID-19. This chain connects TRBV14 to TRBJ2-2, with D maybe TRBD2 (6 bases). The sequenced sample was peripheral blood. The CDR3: CASSQGLRTGELFF. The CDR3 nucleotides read TGTGCCAGCAGCCAGGGACTGCGGACCGGGGAGCTGTTTTTT.